The 8 T cell receptor beta chains below were found in one sample sequenced in a study of Graves' ophthalmopathy and Graves' hyperthyroidism. The sequenced template was RNA, covering the TCR beta CDR3 region. First-round RT-PCR relied on HTBI primers, and a second-round multiplex PCR came next. Each CDR3 protein is one row after TCRdb ran MiXCR on the multiplex PCR reads. The data show roughly 300,000 distinct CDR3 sequences, roughly 17% seen once. Sequenced material: peripheral blood. These TCRs come from an adult man with Graves' ophthalmopathy.

This clonotype was seen many times. It is likely a read error, because the conserved phenylalanine at the end of the CDR3 is missing. J is TRBJ2-5 and V is TRBV11-2; D remains ambiguous. Trimming shortened V by 5 bases and J by 4 bases, and 14 bases separated the two germline ends. Per the germline V gene, CDR1 is SGHAT and CDR2 is FQNNGV. This CDR3 comprises 14 residues. CDR3 residues: CASSLGIRSETQYL. DNA for the CDR3: TGTGCCAGCAGCCTTGGGATTCGATCAGAGACCCAGTACCTC.

This clonotype came up many times. This chain uses TRBV12-3 or TRBV12-4 with TRBJ1-2; a weak D match, TRBD1 (6 bases). V was cut by 5 bases and J by 5 bases, with 15 bases left in between. The CDR3 is made up of 14 amino acids. The CDR3 is CASSHRGIGYGYTF. CDR3 sequence (DNA): TGTGCCAGCAGTCATAGGGGGATCGGGTATGGCTACACCTTC.

A word on this clonotype: A junction boundary mismatches the germline segment, possibly from a read error. The V gene is TRBV15, the J gene TRBJ2-5; 9 nucleotides match TRBD1. There are 15 residues in the CDR3. Germline V gives CDR1 LNHNV, CDR2 YYDKDF (reference sequence). The CDR3 loop reads CATSSGDRDQETQYF. CDR3 nucleotide sequence: TGTGCCACCAGCAGCGGGGACAGGGACCAAGAGACGCAGTACTTC.

In this sample, this clonotype turned up many times. This chain connects TRBV5-5 to TRBJ1-2; tentative D call: TRBD1 (6 bases). From germline, CDR1 is SGHKS and CDR2 YYEKEE (reference sequence). The CDR3 covers 15 residues. Trimming removed 6 bases from V and 7 bases from J, with 22 bases in between. Written as DNA, the CDR3 is TGTGCCAGCATCCAGTTAGGGGGGCCTCTCTTTGGCTACACCTTC. This encodes CASIQLGGPLFGYTF.

J is TRBJ2-2 and V is TRBV30; no reliable D call. With 0 bases removed from V and 0 bases from J, the gap between germline ends came to 8 bases. The CDR3 is 15 amino acids. Looked up from germline, CDR1 is GTSNPN and CDR2 is SVGIG (reference sequence). The CDR3 nucleotides are TGTGCCTGGAGTGTATATCCCCCGAACACCGGGGAGCTGTTTTTT. This translates into CAWSVYPPNTGELFF.

This rearrangement joins TRBV6-1 to TRBJ2-2; possibly TRBD2 for D (5 bases). CDR3 size: 14 residues. Germline values: CDR1 MNHNS, CDR2 SASEGT. Trimming cost V 6 bases and J 4 bases, with 12 bases left between them. The CDR3 nucleotides read TGTGCCAGCAGCCGGGGAGTTTCCACCGGGGAGCTGTTTTTT. Protein: CASSRGVSTGELFF.

This clonotype occurred many times. The genes are TRBV9 and TRBJ2-3; no clear D. Germline V gene lookup returns CDR1 SGDLS and CDR2 YYNGEE. This CDR3 is 12 amino acids long. V lost 0 bases to trimming and J lost 6 bases, with 5 bases between them. Written as DNA, the CDR3 is TGTGCCAGCAGCGTAGGGGTGGATACGCAGTATTTT. It encodes CASSVGVDTQYF.

This clonotype was observed a handful of times. This rearrangement joins TRBV5-1 to TRBJ2-2; 10 nucleotides align to TRBD2. CDR3 length: 15 residues. V was pared by 0 bases and J by 10 bases, with 6 bases of the junction left unmatched. CDR1 is SGHRS and CDR2 is YFSETQ in the germline V gene. The CDR3 is CASSLAPAGGSELFF. The CDR3 DNA reads TGCGCCAGCAGCTTGGCCCCAGCGGGGGGGTCGGAGCTGTTTTTT.